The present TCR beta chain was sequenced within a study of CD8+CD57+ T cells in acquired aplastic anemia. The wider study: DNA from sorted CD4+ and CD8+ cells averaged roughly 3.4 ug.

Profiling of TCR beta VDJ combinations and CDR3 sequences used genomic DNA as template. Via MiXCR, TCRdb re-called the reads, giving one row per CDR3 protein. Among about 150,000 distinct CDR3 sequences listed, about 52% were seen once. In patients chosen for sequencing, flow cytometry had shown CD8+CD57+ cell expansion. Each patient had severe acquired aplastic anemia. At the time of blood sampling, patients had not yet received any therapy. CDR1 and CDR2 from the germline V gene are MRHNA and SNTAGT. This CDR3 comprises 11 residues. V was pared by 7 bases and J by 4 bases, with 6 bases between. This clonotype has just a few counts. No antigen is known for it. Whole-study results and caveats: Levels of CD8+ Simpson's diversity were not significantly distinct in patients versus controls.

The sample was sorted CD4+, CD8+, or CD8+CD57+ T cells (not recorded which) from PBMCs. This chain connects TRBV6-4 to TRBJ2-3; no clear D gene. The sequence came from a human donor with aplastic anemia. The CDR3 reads CASIFPDTQYF. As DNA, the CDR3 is TGTGCCAGCATATTTCCAGATACGCAGTATTTT.